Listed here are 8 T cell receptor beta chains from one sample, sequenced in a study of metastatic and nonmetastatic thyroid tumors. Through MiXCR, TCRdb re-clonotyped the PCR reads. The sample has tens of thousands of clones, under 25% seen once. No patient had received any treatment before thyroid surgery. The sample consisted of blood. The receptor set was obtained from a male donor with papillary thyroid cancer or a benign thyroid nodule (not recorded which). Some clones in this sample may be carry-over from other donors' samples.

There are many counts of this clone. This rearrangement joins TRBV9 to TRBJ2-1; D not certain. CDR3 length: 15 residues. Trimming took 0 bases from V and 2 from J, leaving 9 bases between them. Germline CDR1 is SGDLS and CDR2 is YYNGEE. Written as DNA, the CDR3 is TGTGCCAGCAGCGTAGTCGGCGGAACCTACAATGAGCAGTTCTTC. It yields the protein CASSVVGGTYNEQFF.

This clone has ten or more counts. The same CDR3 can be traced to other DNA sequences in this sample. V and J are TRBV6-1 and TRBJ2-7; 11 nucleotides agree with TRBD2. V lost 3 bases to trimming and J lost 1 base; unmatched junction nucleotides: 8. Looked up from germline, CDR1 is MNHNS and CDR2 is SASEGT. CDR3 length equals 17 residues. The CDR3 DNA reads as TGTGCCAGCAGTGACACTAAACTAGCGGGAGCTTCCTACGAGCAGTACTTC. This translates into CASSDTKLAGASYEQYF.

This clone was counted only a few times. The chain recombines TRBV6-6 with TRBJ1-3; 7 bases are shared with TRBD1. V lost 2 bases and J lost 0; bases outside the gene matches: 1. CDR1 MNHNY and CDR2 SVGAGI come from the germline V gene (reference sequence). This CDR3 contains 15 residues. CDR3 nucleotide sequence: TGTGCCAGCAGTTACGACAGGGCCTCTGGAAACACCATATATTTT. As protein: CASSYDRASGNTIYF.

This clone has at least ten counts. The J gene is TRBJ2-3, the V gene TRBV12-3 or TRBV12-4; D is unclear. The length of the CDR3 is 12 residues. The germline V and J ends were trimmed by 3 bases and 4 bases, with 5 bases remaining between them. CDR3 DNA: TGTGCCAGCAGTTTTGTCGCAGATACGCAGTATTTT. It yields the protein CASSFVADTQYF.

The CDR3 DNA reads as TGTGCCAGTAGTAGATTGGACCAGACCTACGAGCAGTACTTC. Amino acid sequence: CASSRLDQTYEQYF. This sequence joins TRBV19 and TRBJ2-7; D not certain. This CDR3 is built from 14 residues. CDR1 is LNHDA, CDR2 SQIVND, per germline (reference sequence). The V end lost 4 bases, the J end lost 2 bases, and 12 bases lay between the germline ends.

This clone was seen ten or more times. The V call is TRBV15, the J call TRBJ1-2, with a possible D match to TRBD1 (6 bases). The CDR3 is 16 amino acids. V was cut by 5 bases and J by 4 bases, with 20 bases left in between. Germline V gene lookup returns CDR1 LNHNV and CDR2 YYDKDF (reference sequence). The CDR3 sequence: CATSPLSTGIGYGYTF. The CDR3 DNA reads TGTGCCACCAGCCCACTTTCAACAGGGATCGGCTATGGCTACACCTTC.

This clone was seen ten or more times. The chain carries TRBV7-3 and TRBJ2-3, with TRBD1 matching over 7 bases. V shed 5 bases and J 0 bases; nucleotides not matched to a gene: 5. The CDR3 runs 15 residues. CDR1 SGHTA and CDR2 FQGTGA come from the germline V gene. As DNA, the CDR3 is TGTGCCAGCAGCCTCTGGACAGGAAGCACAGATACGCAGTATTTT. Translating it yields CASSLWTGSTDTQYF.

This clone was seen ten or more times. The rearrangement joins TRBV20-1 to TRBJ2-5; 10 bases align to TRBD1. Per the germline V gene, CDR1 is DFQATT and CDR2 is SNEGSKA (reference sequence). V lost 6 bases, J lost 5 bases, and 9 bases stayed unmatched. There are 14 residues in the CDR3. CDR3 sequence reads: CSARDRGWGETQYF. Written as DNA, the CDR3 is TGCAGTGCGCGGGACAGGGGATGGGGGGAGACCCAGTACTTC.